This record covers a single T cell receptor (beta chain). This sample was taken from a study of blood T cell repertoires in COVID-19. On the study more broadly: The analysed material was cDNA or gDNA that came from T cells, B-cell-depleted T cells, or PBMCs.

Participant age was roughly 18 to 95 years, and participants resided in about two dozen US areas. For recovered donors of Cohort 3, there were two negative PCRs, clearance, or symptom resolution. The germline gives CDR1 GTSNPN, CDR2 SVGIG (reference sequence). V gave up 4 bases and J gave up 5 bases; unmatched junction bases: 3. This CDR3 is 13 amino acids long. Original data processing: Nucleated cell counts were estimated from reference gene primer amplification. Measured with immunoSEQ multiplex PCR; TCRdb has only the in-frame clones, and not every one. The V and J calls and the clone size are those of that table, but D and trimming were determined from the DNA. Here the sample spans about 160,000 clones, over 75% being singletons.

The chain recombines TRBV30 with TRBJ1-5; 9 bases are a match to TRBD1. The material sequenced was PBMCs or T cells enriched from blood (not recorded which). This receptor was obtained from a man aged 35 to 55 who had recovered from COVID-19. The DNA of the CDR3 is TGTGCCTGGAACAGGGGGCTGGATCAGCCCCAGCATTTT. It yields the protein CAWNRGLDQPQHF.